This T cell receptor (beta chain) stems from a study of shared clonotypes between healthy human individuals. On the study more broadly: Plates per donor: three CD4 naive, three CD4 memory, two CD8 naive, one CD8 memory. The study's findings and limits: The donor pool, a small one, limited the genetic and exposure-history diversity represented.

Details on this clone: Its antigen is as yet unknown.

Sequenced by immunoSEQ multiplex PCR; TCRdb stores in-frame clones only, minus some. The table lists some 300,000 clones, around 70% of them singletons. It was into CD45RA+ naive and CD45RA-negative memory subsets that the CD4+ cells were split. Germline lookup yields CDR1 SQVTM and CDR2 ANQGSEA. The V end lost 4 bases, the J end lost 3 bases, and 9 bases lay between the germline ends. The CDR3 is 12 amino acids. The specimen was memory CD4+ T cells sorted from blood. Subset specified: CD45RA-negative fraction. The chain has TRBV29-1 and TRBJ2-5; unclear D gene. The TCR originated in a man aged 25-40 years in good health. CDR3 amino acids: CSVVTAEETQYF. The CDR3 nucleotides are TGCAGCGTTGTTACAGCAGAAGAGACCCAGTACTTC. Based on the CDR3 plus reference TRBV29-1 and TRBJ2-5, the full variable domain is SAVISQKPSRDICQRGTSLTIQCQVDSQVTMMFWYRQQPGQSLTLIATANQGSEATYESGFVIDKFPISRPNLTFSTLTVSNMSPEDSSIYLCSVVTAEETQYFGPGTRLLVL.